The 20 T cell receptor beta chains below all came from one sample that was sequenced in a study of blood T cells in healthy people across ages. Primed by a sample-barcoded 5' primer and a J-beta primer mix, a second PCR proceeded for 7 to 11 cycles. Each CDR3 protein is one row after TCRdb ran MiXCR on the 5' RACE reads. Seen here are hundreds of thousands of distinct CDR3 sequences, more than 55% observed once, and the top ten hold roughly 24%. The sample comprised blood. The receptors shown here come from a man aged 40-55 years in good health.

In its sample, this clonotype was seen a few times. V is TRBV29-1 and J is TRBJ2-7, with 7 bases fitting TRBD1. CDR3 length: 15 amino acids. Unmatched junction bases numbered 17, after V lost 7 bases and J lost 5 bases. The germline CDR1 and CDR2 sequences are SQVTM and ANQGSEA. The CDR3 sequence: CSALRRQGDGNEQYF. The CDR3, as DNA: TGCAGCGCGTTGAGAAGACAGGGTGATGGAAACGAGCAGTACTTC.

The J gene is TRBJ2-1, the V gene TRBV5-1; a weak D match, TRBD1 (5 bases). V dropped 2 bases and J dropped 2 bases, with 11 bases sitting between them. Germline V gene data show CDR1 as SGHRS and CDR2 as YFSETQ. The CDR3 runs 15 residues. Here the CDR3 DNA reads TGCGCCAGCAGCTTTTCACAGGAGCCCTACAATGAGCAGTTCTTC. The encoded protein is CASSFSQEPYNEQFF.

This chain joins TRBV7-2 and TRBJ2-4, with a weak D call TRBD2 (6 bases). Germline V gene data show CDR1 as SGHTA and CDR2 as FQGNSA. The CDR3 sequence is 15 residues long. V lost 5 bases to trimming and J lost 1 base, with 12 bases between them. The CDR3 is CASSPTSPAKNIQYF. The CDR3 DNA follows: TGTGCCAGCAGCCCTACTAGCCCCGCCAAAAACATTCAGTACTTC.

V usage is TRBV15 and J usage is TRBJ1-2, with 7 positions matching TRBD1. Germline lookup yields CDR1 LNHNV and CDR2 YYDKDF (reference sequence). V shed 0 bases, J shed 3 bases, and the junction held 13 bases outside the gene matches. The CDR3 is 18 amino acids. CDR3 sequence (DNA): TGTGCCACCAGCAGAGATTTCGGGGACAGAAAAGGGGACTATGGCTACACCTTC. Its translation is CATSRDFGDRKGDYGYTF. The entire variable domain, with the rest obtained from reference TRBV15 and TRBJ1-2, is as follows: DAMVIQNPRYQVTQFGKPVTLSCSQTLNHNVMYWYQQKSSQAPKLLFHYYDKDFNNEADTPDNFQSRRPNTSFCFLDIRSPGLGDTAMYLCATSRDFGDRKGDYGYTFGSGTRLTVV.

This clonotype appeared a few times. This chain joins TRBV4-2 and TRBJ1-2; 7 bases map to TRBD1. This CDR3 comprises 14 residues. V gave up 3 bases and J gave up 6 bases; unmatched junction bases: 7. The germline gives CDR1 LGHNA, CDR2 YNFKEQ. The CDR3 sequence is CASSQDDRDDGYTF. The CDR3 DNA follows: TGTGCCAGCAGCCAGGACGACAGGGACGATGGCTACACCTTC.

This clonotype was observed once. This sequence joins TRBV27 and TRBJ2-1, with 12 bases that match TRBD2. From germline, CDR1 is MNHEY and CDR2 SMNVEV (reference sequence). V lost 5 bases to trimming and J lost 7 bases; unmatched junction nucleotides: 9. The CDR3 consists of 16 residues. This CDR3 is CASSPRLAGATNEQFF. The CDR3 DNA follows: TGTGCCAGCAGTCCGAGACTAGCGGGAGCGACGAATGAGCAGTTCTTC.

The chain has TRBV13 and TRBJ1-2, with D uncertain. CDR3 length equals 14 residues. Germline CDR1 is PRHDT and CDR2 is FYEKMQ (reference sequence). V was pared by 5 bases and J by 8 bases, with 18 bases between. CDR3 protein: CASSPPQEVGGYTF. CDR3 bases: TGTGCCAGCAGCCCACCGCAGGAGGTCGGCGGCTACACCTTC.

The V gene is TRBV7-7, the J gene TRBJ2-1; D is perhaps TRBD2 (6 bases). V was cut by 1 base and J by 3 bases, with 13 bases left in between. Germline CDR1 reads SSHAT; CDR2 reads FNYEAQ (reference sequence). The CDR3 loop spans 16 amino acids. CDR3 amino acids: CASSLGGVAGYNEQFF. CDR3 in DNA: TGTGCCAGCAGCTTAGGGGGGGTCGCAGGCTACAATGAGCAGTTCTTC.

This clonotype was seen once. V gene TRBV7-3 combines with J gene TRBJ2-3; D is uncertain. Per the germline V gene, CDR1 is SGHTA and CDR2 is FQGTGA. CDR3 length equals 11 residues. The germline V and J ends were trimmed by 5 bases and 7 bases, with 7 bases remaining between them. CDR3 sequence: CASSDGHTQYF. The DNA of the CDR3 is TGTGCCAGCAGCGACGGACATACGCAGTATTTT.

The chain has TRBV18 and TRBJ2-3; D is tentatively TRBD1 or TRBD2 (5 bases each). Trimming removed 0 bases at V and 3 bases at J, with 13 bases between. CDR3 length equals 16 residues. Per germline, CDR1 KGHSH and CDR2 LQKENI. The DNA of the CDR3 is TGTGCCAGCTCACCACCGAACGCCAGGGAGACAGATACGCAGTATTTT. As protein: CASSPPNARETDTQYF.

On this clonotype: One junction end disagrees with the germline gene, perhaps due to a read error. This chain connects TRBV29-1 to TRBJ2-5, with 7 bases aligning to TRBD1. The V gene's germline CDR1 is SQVTM and CDR2 ANQGSEA. The length of the CDR3 is 14 residues. The CDR3 region has the DNA TGCAGCGTTGAAGCCCGGGACAGAGAAGAGACCCTGTACTTC. Residues: CSVEARDREETLYF.

A few counts support this clonotype. The chain employs TRBV6-6 and TRBJ1-2; 9 bases match TRBD1. V shed 5 bases, J shed 4 bases, and the junction held 5 bases outside the gene matches. The V gene's germline CDR1 is MNHNY and CDR2 SVGAGI (reference sequence). The CDR3 covers 14 residues. CDR3: CASSTEGQGYGYTF. The CDR3 bases are TGTGCCAGCAGTACAGAGGGACAGGGCTATGGCTACACCTTC.

The sample holds many counts of this clonotype. This rearrangement joins TRBV12-3 or TRBV12-4 to TRBJ1-1, with a tentative D call TRBD1 (6 bases). This CDR3 contains 13 residues. Trimming removed 2 bases at V and 10 bases at J, with 14 bases between. Here the CDR3 DNA reads TGTGCCAGCAGTTTAAAGGGGGGAACGGGAGCTTTCTTT. It specifies CASSLKGGTGAFF.

The V and J genes are TRBV20-1 and TRBJ2-3, with D unclear. Trimming took 0 bases from V and 3 from J, leaving 7 bases between them. Germline-derived CDR1 and CDR2 are DFQATT and SNEGSKA (reference sequence). The CDR3 consists of 13 residues. CDR3 region: CSARDPVTDTQYF. The CDR3 DNA sequence: TGCAGTGCTAGAGATCCGGTAACAGATACGCAGTATTTT.

This clonotype was detected only a few times. V and J are TRBV2 and TRBJ1-1, with D tentatively TRBD1 (6 bases). This CDR3 is built from 14 residues. V was cut by 8 bases and J by 0 bases, with 13 bases left in between. Germline CDR1 and CDR2: SNHLY and FYNNEI. CDR3 nucleotide sequence: TGTGCCAGCGAGGGGAACAGGGTGAACACTGAAGCTTTCTTT. This sequence encodes CASEGNRVNTEAFF.

This clonotype was picked up many times. V is TRBV12-3 or TRBV12-4 and J is TRBJ2-1, with 8 bases lining up with TRBD2. This CDR3 is 15 amino acids long. J lost 10 bases, V lost 2 bases, and 10 bases had no gene match. The CDR3 sequence is CASSLPSGGYAEQFF. In nucleotides, the CDR3 is TGTGCCAGCAGTTTACCCAGCGGGGGTTACGCGGAGCAGTTCTTC.

V usage is TRBV6-5 and J usage is TRBJ2-5; 9 bases align to TRBD2. CDR1 MNHEY and CDR2 SVGAGI come from the germline V gene. The junction had 6 bases not matched to a gene; V was cut back by 3 bases and J by 4 bases. The CDR3 consists of 15 residues. The CDR3 sequence: CASSYQTSGIETQYF. In nucleotides, the CDR3 is TGTGCCAGCAGTTATCAGACTAGCGGCATAGAGACCCAGTACTTC.

V usage is TRBV29-1 and J usage is TRBJ2-7; TRBD1 is a possible D gene (6 bases). Germline CDR1 is SQVTM and CDR2 is ANQGSEA. CDR3 size: 11 residues. V was clipped by 3 bases and J by 8 bases, with 11 bases between them. The CDR3: CSVDQGYKQYF. CDR3 coding DNA: TGCAGCGTTGATCAGGGGTACAAGCAGTACTTC.

V is TRBV27 and J is TRBJ2-1; the D gene is possibly TRBD2 (5 bases). The J call may be faulty, since TRBJ2-7 better matches the DNA end. Germline lookup yields CDR1 MNHEY and CDR2 SMNVEV (reference sequence). The CDR3 extends over 15 amino acids. This chain's CDR3 is CASSSAVSSYNEQYF. The CDR3 DNA sequence: TGTGCCAGCAGTTCAGCGGTCAGCTCCTACAATGAGCAGTACTTC.

This clonotype turned up a few times. CDR3 protein: CSARDAGGADTQYF. The CDR3 DNA follows: TGCAGTGCTAGAGATGCGGGGGGGGCAGATACGCAGTATTTT. The chain joins TRBV20-1 to TRBJ2-3, with TRBD2 matching over 9 bases. Germline loops: CDR1 DFQATT, CDR2 SNEGSKA (reference sequence). V shed 0 bases, J shed 4 bases, and the junction held 2 bases outside the gene matches. The CDR3 totals 14 residues.